This TCR beta chain was retrieved from a study of blood T cells in healthy people across ages. The second PCR ran about 6 to 11 cycles with a sample-barcoded 5' primer and J-beta primers. MiXCR, applied by TCRdb to the 5' RACE reads, yields one record per CDR3 protein. Of 710,000 or so distinct CDR3 sequences listed, about 34% are singletons. There are many counts of this clonotype. This receptor was identified in a woman aged 80 or older in good health. Sample: blood.

CDR3 DNA sequence: TGTGCCAGCAGCCTTGGGACTAGCGGGGGAAGGATCAATGAGCAGTTCTTC. Encoded protein: CASSLGTSGGRINEQFF. This sequence joins TRBV3-1 and TRBJ2-1, with TRBD2 identical over 14 bases. There are 17 residues in the CDR3. J lost 6 bases, V lost 4 bases, and 8 bases had no gene match. In germline, CDR1 is LGHDT, CDR2 YNNKEL (reference sequence).